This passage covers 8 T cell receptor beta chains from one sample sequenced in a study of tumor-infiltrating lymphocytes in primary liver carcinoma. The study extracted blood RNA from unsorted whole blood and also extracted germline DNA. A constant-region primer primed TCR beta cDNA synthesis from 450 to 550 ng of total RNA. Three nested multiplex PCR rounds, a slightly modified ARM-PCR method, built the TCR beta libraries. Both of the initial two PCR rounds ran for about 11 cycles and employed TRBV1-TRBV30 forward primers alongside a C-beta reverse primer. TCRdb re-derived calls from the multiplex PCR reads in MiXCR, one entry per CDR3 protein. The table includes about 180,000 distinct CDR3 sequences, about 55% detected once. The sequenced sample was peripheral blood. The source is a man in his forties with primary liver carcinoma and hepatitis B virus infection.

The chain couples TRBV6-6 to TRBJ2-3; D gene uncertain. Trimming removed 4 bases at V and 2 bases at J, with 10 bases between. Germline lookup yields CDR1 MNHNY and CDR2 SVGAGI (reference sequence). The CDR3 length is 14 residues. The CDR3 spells CASSSIGNTDTQYF. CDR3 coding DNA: TGTGCCAGCAGTTCTATAGGGAACACAGATACGCAGTATTTT.

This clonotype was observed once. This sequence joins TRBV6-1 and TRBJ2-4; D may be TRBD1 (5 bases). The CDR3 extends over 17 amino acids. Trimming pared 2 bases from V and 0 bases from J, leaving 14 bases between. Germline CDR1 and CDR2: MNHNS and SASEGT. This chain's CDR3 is CASSEWNMGRAKNIQYF. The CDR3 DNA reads TGTGCCAGCAGTGAATGGAACATGGGGCGAGCCAAAAACATTCAGTACTTC.

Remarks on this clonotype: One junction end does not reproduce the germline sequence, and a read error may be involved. The CDR3 here is CASTLQWAGTEAFF. The CDR3 nucleotides read TGTGCCAGCACTTTACAGTGGGCAGGGACTGAAGCTTTCTTT. This chain uses TRBV12-3 or TRBV12-4 with TRBJ1-1; D may be TRBD1 (5 bases). The CDR3 is made up of 14 amino acids.

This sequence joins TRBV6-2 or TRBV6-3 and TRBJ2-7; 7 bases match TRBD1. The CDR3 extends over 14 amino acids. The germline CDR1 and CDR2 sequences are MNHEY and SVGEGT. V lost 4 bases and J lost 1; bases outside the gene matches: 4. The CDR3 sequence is CASSFPGQSYEQYF. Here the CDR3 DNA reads TGTGCCAGCAGTTTTCCGGGACAGTCCTACGAGCAGTACTTC.

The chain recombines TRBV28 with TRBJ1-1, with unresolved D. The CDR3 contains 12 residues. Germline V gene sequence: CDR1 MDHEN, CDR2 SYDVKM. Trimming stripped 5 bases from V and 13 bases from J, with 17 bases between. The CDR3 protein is CASSPRTAQVFF. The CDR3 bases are TGTGCCAGCAGTCCCCGGACGGCCCAAGTTTTCTTT.

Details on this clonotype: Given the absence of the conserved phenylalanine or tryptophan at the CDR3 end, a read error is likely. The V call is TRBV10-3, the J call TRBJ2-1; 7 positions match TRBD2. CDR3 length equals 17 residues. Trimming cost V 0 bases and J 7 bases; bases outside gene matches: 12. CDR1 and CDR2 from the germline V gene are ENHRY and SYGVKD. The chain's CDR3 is CAISESVSTGGPNEQFL. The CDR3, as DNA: TGTGCCATCAGTGAGTCGGTTTCGACGGGAGGCCCTAATGAGCAGTTCTTA.

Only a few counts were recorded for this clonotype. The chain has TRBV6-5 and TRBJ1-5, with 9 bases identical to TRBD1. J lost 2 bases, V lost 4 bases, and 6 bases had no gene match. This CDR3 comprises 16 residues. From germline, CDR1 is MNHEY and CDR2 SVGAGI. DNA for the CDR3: TGTGCCAGCAGTTCGCAGACAGGGGGAGGCAATCAGCCCCAGCATTTT. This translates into CASSSQTGGGNQPQHF.

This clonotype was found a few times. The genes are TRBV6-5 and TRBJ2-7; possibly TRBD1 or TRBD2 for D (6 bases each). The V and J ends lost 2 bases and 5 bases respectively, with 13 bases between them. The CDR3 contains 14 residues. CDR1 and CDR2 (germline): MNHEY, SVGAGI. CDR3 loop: CASSYARGAHEQYF. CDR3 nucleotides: TGTGCCAGCAGTTACGCAAGGGGGGCCCACGAGCAGTACTTC.